Below, one TCR beta chain is given with its context. Its antigen is currently unknown. This entry belongs to a study of OX40 agonist ivuxolimab in advanced cancers. About the study: Mean age about 60 years, range roughly 23 to 79; roughly 80% male. Study results and caveats: Averaging showed that CD8+ T cells had more expanded clones than CD4+ did.

This table comes from immunoSEQ multiplex PCR, and its TCRdb copy is limited to in-frame clones, with some not included. The profile covers 55,000 to 75,000 clones, with roughly 86% appearing a single time and around 1% taken by the ten largest. The sample here was CD4+ or CD8+ T cells sorted from blood, taken in a trial of the OX40 agonist ivuxolimab. This receptor was identified in an adult with an advanced solid tumor such as melanoma, head and neck, liver or kidney cancer.

CDR3 DNA: TGTGCCAGCAGTACCTTGACCCATAACACTGAAGCTTTCTTT. Translation: CASSTLTHNTEAFF. The gene calls are TRBV6-5 and TRBJ1-1; D is unclear. Germline V gene data show CDR1 as MNHEY and CDR2 as SVGAGI. The V end lost 5 bases, the J end lost 2 bases, and 12 bases lay between the germline ends. This CDR3 is 14 amino acids long.